The 12 T cell receptor beta chains below all came from one sample that was sequenced in a study of blood T cell repertoires in COVID-19 (dated by TCRdb to the early 2020s). Library preparation was by the immunoSEQ multiplex PCR assay. TCRdb took over this immuneACCESS table, retaining in-frame rearrangements with V and J assigned. Such tables are incomplete; in checked studies, under half of the missing clones stem from an unresolved V gene, and the remainder is unexplained. The sample table records fewer than 350,000 clones; 75% to 95% of these occur just once. Approximately 6.8% of the sample is in the top ten clones. Source material: peripheral blood. Receptors originate from a woman aged 25-40 years with COVID-19, enrolled during active disease.

V and J are TRBV5-4 and TRBJ2-7, with TRBD2 matching 7 bases. Germline V lookup: CDR1 SGHNT, CDR2 YYREEE (reference sequence). V gave up 5 bases and J gave up 7 bases; unmatched junction bases: 6. The CDR3 covers 12 residues. The CDR3 nucleotides read TGTGCCAGCAGGGTCCCTAGCGGTGAGCAGTACTTC. This gives the protein CASRVPSGEQYF. The full variable domain, its missing parts supplied by reference TRBV5-4 and TRBJ2-7, is ETGVTQSPTHLIKTRGQQVTLRCSSQSGHNTVSWYQQALGQGPQFIFQYYREEENGRGNFPPRFSGLQFPNYSSELNVNALELDDSALYLCASRVPSGEQYFGPGTRLTVT.

The chain employs TRBV30 and TRBJ2-3, with D maybe TRBD2 (6 bases). Trimming took off 3 bases at V and 2 bases at J, with 6 bases between the two ends. The V gene's germline CDR1 is GTSNPN and CDR2 SVGIG (reference sequence). The CDR3 consists of 12 residues. The CDR3 region is CAWRDYTDTQYF. CDR3 DNA sequence: TGTGCCTGGAGGGACTACACAGATACGCAGTATTTT.

This rearrangement joins TRBV5-1 to TRBJ2-5; 10 bases agree with TRBD1. With 4 bases clipped from V and 2 bases from J, the junction kept 5 bases outside the gene matches. The CDR3 totals 15 residues. The germline V gene encodes CDR1 SGHRS and CDR2 YFSETQ. CDR3 region: CASSAGQGGQETQYF. CDR3 in DNA: TGCGCCAGCAGCGCAGGACAGGGGGGACAAGAGACCCAGTACTTC.

This chain connects TRBV6-2 or TRBV6-3 to TRBJ1-5; TRBD1 might be the D (6 bases). CDR1 and CDR2 from the germline V gene are MNHEY and SVGEGT. The germline V and J ends were trimmed by 6 bases and 1 base, with 13 bases remaining between them. The CDR3 covers 15 residues. CDR3 coding DNA: TGTGCCAGCAGCTTATTACAGGGAAGCAATCAGCCCCAGCATTTT. Amino acids: CASSLLQGSNQPQHF.

This chain links TRBV19 with TRBJ2-2; D remains unclear. This CDR3 has 15 residues. Germline-derived CDR1 and CDR2 are LNHDA and SQIVND (reference sequence). Trimming removed 1 base from V and 5 bases from J, with 11 bases in between. The CDR3, as DNA: TGTGCCAGTAGTATAGCCGGAGCCGGTACCGGGGAGCTGTTTTTT. Its translation is CASSIAGAGTGELFF.

The rearrangement uses TRBV10-2 and TRBJ2-2; 9 bases fit TRBD1. V shed 8 bases and J 1 base; nucleotides not matched to a gene: 2. The V gene's germline CDR1 is WSHSY and CDR2 SAAADI. This CDR3 region has 14 residues. In DNA form, the CDR3 reads TGCGCCAGCGAGGGACAGGGGAACACCGGGGAGCTGTTTTTT. Translating gives CASEGQGNTGELFF.

The V and J genes are TRBV27 and TRBJ2-5; TRBD2 matches at 7 bases. Per the germline V gene, CDR1 is MNHEY and CDR2 is SMNVEV (reference sequence). The CDR3 is 15 residues long. Trimming at V came to 0 bases and at J to 5 bases, leaving 6 bases not matched to a gene. The CDR3 loop is CASSLSTGGGETQYF. The CDR3, as DNA: TGTGCCAGCAGTTTATCAACGGGAGGTGGGGAGACCCAGTACTTC.

This clone was observed once. CDR3 nucleotide sequence: TGCGCCAGCAGCCAGAGGACAGGGGATGCCCGGGAAGCTTTCTTT. Its protein product is CASSQRTGDAREAFF. This rearrangement joins TRBV4-1 to TRBJ1-1; TRBD1 matches at 9 bases. CDR1 MGHRA and CDR2 YSYEKL come from the germline V gene. The J segment lost 8 bases and the V segment lost 3 bases, leaving 10 bases of the junction unmatched. The CDR3 has 15 amino acids.

The gene calls are TRBV4-3 and TRBJ2-1; a weak D match, TRBD2 (5 bases). Looked up from germline, CDR1 is LGHNA and CDR2 is YSLEER. V lost 0 bases to trimming and J lost 6 bases, with 12 bases between them. The CDR3 runs to 15 residues. The chain's CDR3 is CASSQDRRRVNEQFF. The CDR3, as DNA: TGCGCCAGCAGCCAAGATAGGCGGCGGGTCAATGAGCAGTTCTTC.

This clone was observed a handful of times. J is TRBJ1-5 and V is TRBV6-1; D may be TRBD1 (5 bases). The CDR3 consists of 14 residues. Germline values: CDR1 MNHNS, CDR2 SASEGT. Deletions cut 2 bases from V and 7 bases from J, with 12 bases between. CDR3 region: CASSEFGGEQPQHF. The DNA of the CDR3 is TGTGCCAGCAGTGAATTCGGGGGGGAACAGCCCCAGCATTTT.

The genes are TRBV5-1 and TRBJ1-2; D is ambiguous. Germline CDR1 SGHRS, CDR2 YFSETQ. V lost 0 bases and J 7 bases, leaving 10 bases between the germline ends. The CDR3 consists of 13 residues. The CDR3 reads CASSLGGYSGYTF. For the CDR3, the DNA is TGCGCCAGCAGCTTGGGAGGCTATAGTGGCTACACCTTC.

This clone was seen just once. The chain carries TRBV5-5 and TRBJ1-5, with 10 bases that match TRBD1. Per the germline V gene, CDR1 is SGHKS and CDR2 is YYEKEE (reference sequence). V lost 0 bases and J lost 7; bases outside the gene matches: 4. The CDR3 consists of 15 residues. Here the CDR3 reads CASSLGGDRGQPQHF. The CDR3, as DNA: TGTGCCAGCAGCTTGGGTGGGGACAGGGGACAGCCCCAGCATTTT.